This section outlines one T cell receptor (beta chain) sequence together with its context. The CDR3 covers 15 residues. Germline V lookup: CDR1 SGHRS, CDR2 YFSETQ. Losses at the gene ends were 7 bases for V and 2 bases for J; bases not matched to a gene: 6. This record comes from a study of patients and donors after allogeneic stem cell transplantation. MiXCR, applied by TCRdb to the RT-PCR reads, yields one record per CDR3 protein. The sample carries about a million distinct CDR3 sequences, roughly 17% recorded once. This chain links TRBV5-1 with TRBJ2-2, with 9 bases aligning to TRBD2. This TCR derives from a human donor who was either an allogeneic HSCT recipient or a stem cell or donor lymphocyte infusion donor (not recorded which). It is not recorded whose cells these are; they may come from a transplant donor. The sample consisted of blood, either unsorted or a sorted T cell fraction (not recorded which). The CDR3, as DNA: TGCGCCAGCGGGAGCGGGAGGACTAACACCGGGGAGCTGTTTTTT. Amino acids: CASGSGRTNTGELFF. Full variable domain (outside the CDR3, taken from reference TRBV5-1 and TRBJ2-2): KAGVTQTPRYLIKTRGQQVTLSCSPISGHRSVSWYQQTPGQGLQFLFEYFSETQRNKGNFPGRFSGRQFSNSRSEMNVSTLELGDSALYLCASGSGRTNTGELFFGEGSRLTVL.